The 14 T cell receptor beta chains below were found in one sample sequenced in a study of T cell responses to AZD1222 COVID-19 vaccine. Generated by immunoSEQ multiplex PCR, the TCRdb table keeps only in-frame clones and is missing some. The sample yields 150,000 or so clones, approximately 86% seen once. Sequences were derived from peripheral blood, sampled after recovery from COVID-19. Receptors were obtained from an adult who had recovered from COVID-19.

The chain uses TRBV27 and TRBJ1-3; D is undetermined. V was clipped by 5 bases and J by 0 bases, with 11 bases between them. This CDR3 comprises 15 residues. Germline CDR1 MNHEY, CDR2 SMNVEV (reference sequence). The CDR3 reads CASSPHSDSGNTIYF. The CDR3 DNA sequence: TGTGCCAGCAGTCCCCACTCGGACTCTGGAAACACCATATATTTT.

V is TRBV5-4 and J is TRBJ2-2; 9 bases agree with TRBD1. Germline loops: CDR1 SGHNT, CDR2 YYREEE (reference sequence). Trimming took 3 bases from V and 2 from J; bases not matched to a gene: 14. The CDR3 is 19 amino acids. The CDR3 DNA reads TGTGCCAGCAGCTCCAAGAAGATACAGGGGGCGCGTAACACCGGGGAGCTGTTTTTT. The encoded protein is CASSSKKIQGARNTGELFF.

The chain carries TRBV2 and TRBJ1-6; D call uncertain. The CDR3 length is 13 residues. Trimming cost V 3 bases and J 5 bases, with 5 bases left between them. The germline V gene has CDR1 SNHLY and CDR2 FYNNEI. CDR3 residues: CASSDRNNSPLHF. The CDR3 DNA is TGTGCCAGCAGTGACAGGAATAATTCACCCCTCCACTTT.

This chain uses TRBV18 with TRBJ2-7, with D perhaps TRBD1 (5 bases). The CDR3 covers 17 residues. Germline values: CDR1 KGHSH, CDR2 LQKENI. V lost 3 bases and J lost 5, with 23 bases in between. CDR3 coding DNA: TGTGCCAGCTCACCGTTCCCCCCAGGGAAGGGATTCCACGAGCAGTACTTC. Amino acid sequence: CASSPFPPGKGFHEQYF.

The chain joins TRBV5-5 to TRBJ2-2; TRBD1 matches 10 bases. CDR3 size: 16 residues. Germline-derived CDR1 and CDR2 are SGHKS and YYEKEE (reference sequence). Trimming removed 0 bases from V and 7 bases from J; junction bases left unmatched: 6. The CDR3 DNA is TGTGCCAGCAGCTTGGACGCCGGACAGGGGGGCGGGGAGCTGTTTTTT. Protein product: CASSLDAGQGGGELFF.

This chain links TRBV29-1 with TRBJ2-7; TRBD1 matches at 9 bases. The junction had 12 bases not matched to a gene; V was cut back by 7 bases and J by 5 bases. The germline V gene encodes CDR1 SQVTM and CDR2 ANQGSEA. There are 14 residues in the CDR3. For the CDR3, the DNA is TGCAGCGCCCAAATGGCGGACAGGGGAAACGAGCAGTACTTC. Protein sequence: CSAQMADRGNEQYF.

The CDR3: CSASAPGGSGNTIYF. CDR3 nucleotide sequence: TGCAGTGCTAGTGCCCCAGGGGGCTCTGGAAACACCATATATTTT. This chain links TRBV20-1 with TRBJ1-3, with TRBD1 identical over 7 bases. V was pared by 3 bases and J by 0 bases, with 5 bases of the junction left unmatched. There are 15 residues in the CDR3. Germline lookup yields CDR1 DFQATT and CDR2 SNEGSKA (reference sequence).

The J gene is TRBJ2-7, the V gene TRBV19; a possible D gene is TRBD2 (7 bases). From germline, CDR1 is LNHDA and CDR2 SQIVND (reference sequence). V lost 5 bases and J lost 5, with 22 bases in between. The length of the CDR3 is 16 residues. The CDR3 bases are TGTGCCAGTAGTCCCACCTCGGGGGGCTCCCGGAACGAGCAGTACTTC. This codes for CASSPTSGGSRNEQYF.

The rearrangement joins TRBV29-1 to TRBJ1-4; D possibly corresponds to TRBD1 (5 bases). CDR3 length: 12 residues. In germline, CDR1 is SQVTM, CDR2 ANQGSEA. The V end was cut by 4 bases, the J end by 8 bases, with 11 bases between. CDR3: CSVVEGDEKLFF. The CDR3 DNA reads TGCAGCGTTGTGGAAGGGGACGAAAAACTGTTTTTT.

This chain connects TRBV5-4 to TRBJ2-3; 11 bases match TRBD1. The germline V gene has CDR1 SGHNT and CDR2 YYREEE (reference sequence). The CDR3 extends over 16 amino acids. The V gene end was trimmed by 3 bases and the J gene end by 1 base; junction bases not matched to a gene: 4. The CDR3 DNA reads TGTGCCAGCAGCTCCGGGACAGGGGGTGGCACAGATACGCAGTATTTT. This sequence encodes CASSSGTGGGTDTQYF.

The chain recombines TRBV2 with TRBJ1-5; 7 bases are shared with TRBD1. V lost 2 bases and J lost 2; bases outside the gene matches: 3. CDR1 is SNHLY, CDR2 FYNNEI, per germline. CDR3 length: 15 amino acids. CDR3 region: CASSERRGGNQPQHF. In DNA, the CDR3 is TGTGCCAGCAGTGAACGCAGGGGGGGCAATCAGCCCCAGCATTTT.

The table lists this clone with a count of one. This chain joins TRBV19 and TRBJ1-1; D is unresolved. The germline V gene has CDR1 LNHDA and CDR2 SQIVND (reference sequence). The CDR3 loop spans 13 amino acids. With 10 bases removed from V and 5 bases from J, the gap between germline ends came to 17 bases. CDR3 sequence (DNA): TGTGCCACCCAAACTGCGCGGAGGACTGAAGCTTTCTTT. Its translation: CATQTARRTEAFF.

This clone was detected many times. The genes are TRBV19 and TRBJ1-5, with D possibly TRBD1 on 6 matching bases. CDR1 LNHDA and CDR2 SQIVND come from the germline V gene (reference sequence). Trimming took off 6 bases at V and 2 bases at J, with 11 bases between the two ends. The CDR3 spans 14 residues. DNA for the CDR3: TGTGCCAGTAGGGGGGGGCTCGGCAATCAGCCCCAGCATTTT. Translation: CASRGGLGNQPQHF.

The V and J genes are TRBV6-1 and TRBJ1-2; D possibly corresponds to TRBD1 (5 bases). Trimming stripped 2 bases from V and 3 bases from J, with 13 bases between. Germline CDR1 is MNHNS and CDR2 is SASEGT. The CDR3 consists of 15 residues. The CDR3 nucleotides read TGTGCCAGCAGTGAACTGACAGATACTTACTATGGCTACACCTTC. Its translation: CASSELTDTYYGYTF.